These 3 T cell receptor beta chains came from one sample sequenced in a study of cytomegalovirus exposure and HLA in healthy donors. The PCR employed 60 Vbeta primers together with 13 Jbeta primers. Using immunoSEQ multiplex PCR, the repertoire was profiled, and TCRdb retains in-frame clones only, with some absent. The data show just under 90,000 clones, and the top ten clones hold 5.5% to 6.5%. The specimen was PBMCs. All receptors come from a girl between 5 and 17 years old in good health and CMV-seropositive.

V gene TRBV18 combines with J gene TRBJ2-1; 7 nucleotides match TRBD1. The CDR3 is 17 residues long. Germline V gene data show CDR1 as KGHSH and CDR2 as LQKENI. J gave up 5 bases and V 2 bases, and 12 bases lay outside the gene matches. As DNA, the CDR3 is TGTGCCAGCTCACCAGTCCAAGCCGGGACAGCCGACAATGAGCAGTTCTTC. It translates to CASSPVQAGTADNEQFF.

The chain recombines TRBV7-6 with TRBJ2-1, with TRBD1 identical over 7 bases. J gave up 4 bases and V 1 base, and 4 bases lay outside the gene matches. This CDR3 contains 15 residues. The germline gives CDR1 SGHVS, CDR2 FNYEAQ. In nucleotides, the CDR3 is TGTGCCAGCAGCTTAGGGGACAGCGGATACAATGAGCAGTTCTTC. Translating gives CASSLGDSGYNEQFF.

The rearrangement links TRBV5-4 to TRBJ1-2; a possible D gene is TRBD1 (6 bases). Trimming pared 5 bases from V and 8 bases from J, leaving 16 bases between. CDR1 and CDR2 from the germline V gene are SGHNT and YYREEE (reference sequence). This CDR3 region has 13 residues. The CDR3 DNA is TGTGCCAGCAGTTCCTACTCAGGGGAAGGCTACACCTTC. It is translated as CASSSYSGEGYTF. Drawing the rest from reference TRBV5-4 and TRBJ1-2, the complete variable domain is ETGVTQSPTHLIKTRGQQVTLRCSSQSGHNTVSWYQQALGQGPQFIFQYYREEENGRGNFPPRFSGLQFPNYSSELNVNALELDDSALYLCASSSYSGEGYTFGSGTRLTVV.